Given below is one T cell receptor (beta chain) in context. Its binding antigen is unknown. No qualities accompany the bases; no much larger clone lies one base away. Mismatch repair deficiency was established in every enrolled patient by polymerase chain reaction or immunohistochemistry. TCR sequencing was performed for a few patients who responded to pembrolizumab therapy. The phase II trial prospectively evaluated PD-1 blockade with pembrolizumab in advanced mismatch repair-deficient cancers, independent of tissue of origin. Peripheral blood T cell samples were serially collected before and at multiple times after PD-1 blockade was started. Blood sampling time points were reported as weeks after the first dose of pembrolizumab. The sample comes from a study of PD-1 blockade in mismatch repair-deficient tumors (dated by TCRdb to about 2017). For the study in its entirety: Between late 2013 and September 2016, approximately 90 consecutive patients with eleven to twelve mismatch repair-deficient cancer types, all previously treated and progressing, were enrolled in the trial. Deep sequencing of TCR CDR3 regions was used to track tumor-associated T cell clones in peripheral blood of patients responding to PD-1 blockade. Beyond this particular receptor, the publication reports: Clones residing in the tumor, which were often undetectable in blood before treatment, expanded quickly after pembrolizumab and then contracted, generally before radiologic responses.

The protocol used for the library was the immunoSEQ multiplex PCR assay. Held by TCRdb, this immuneACCESS table contains in-frame sequences only and omits some clones. Under half of the omission traces to an unresolved V gene where checked; the cause of the rest is unknown. The sample table contains about 39,000 clones; only one count was recorded for over 80% of them. 0.9% to 1.2% of the sample comes from the top ten. Via the germline V gene, CDR1 is KGHSH and CDR2 LQKENI. Relative to germline, V is 5 bases shorter and J is 1 base shorter, with 11 bases between their ends. Including cysteine and phenylalanine, the CDR3 has 14 amino acids. The only DNA kept is the CDR3, 42 bases in frame from the first base.

This TCR came from an adult with mismatch repair-deficient cancer. The sample here was PBMCs, taken about 38 weeks after starting pembrolizumab. The rearranged segments are TRBV18 and TRBJ1-1; the D gene is perhaps TRBD1, from 5 matching bases. In nucleotide form, the sequence is TGTGCCAGCTCAGAGTTGGGGGGGAACACTGAAGCTTTCTTT. It is translated as CASSELGGNTEAFF.